The 5 T cell receptor beta chains in this list originate from one sample, sequenced in a study of control samples from healthy donors and cancer patients. The table came from immunoSEQ multiplex PCR; TCRdb's copy has only in-frame clones and leaves some out. The repertoire holds under 75,000 clones, approximately 85% seen once, with about 5% in the top ten. Specimen: blood. The receptors come from a man aged 40-49 years in good health.

This clone was seen a handful of times. The rearrangement uses TRBV4-2 and TRBJ2-2, with 10 bases that match TRBD1. The V gene end was trimmed by 0 bases and the J gene end by 8 bases; junction bases not matched to a gene: 6. Germline V gene data show CDR1 as LGHNA and CDR2 as YNFKEQ. The CDR3 loop spans 16 amino acids. The CDR3 DNA sequence: TGTGCCAGCAGCCAAGACGGGGACAGGGGAGGAGGGGAGCTGTTTTTT. This encodes CASSQDGDRGGGELFF.

The DNA of the CDR3 is TGTGCCTCCAGGACAGGGACGCGTATAGAAGCTTTCTTT. Its protein is CASRTGTRIEAFF. V is TRBV10-3 and J is TRBJ1-1, with 8 bases that match TRBD1. V lost 11 bases and J lost 8; bases outside the gene matches: 13. CDR1 ENHRY and CDR2 SYGVKD come from the germline V gene. This CDR3 is 13 amino acids long.

J is TRBJ1-1 and V is TRBV18; tentatively, D is TRBD1 (6 bases). Trimming shortened V by 2 bases and J by 0 bases, and 16 bases separated the two germline ends. In germline, CDR1 is KGHSH, CDR2 LQKENI. The CDR3 contains 17 residues. This CDR3 is CASSPYGTGKMNTEAFF. CDR3 DNA: TGTGCCAGCTCACCATATGGAACAGGGAAGATGAACACTGAAGCTTTCTTT.

The chain has TRBV14 and TRBJ1-2; TRBD1 matches at 7 bases. Germline CDR1 and CDR2: SGHDN and FVKESK. J was trimmed by 5 bases and V by 0 bases; bases with no gene match: 3. There are 14 residues in the CDR3. The DNA of the CDR3 is TGTGCCAGCAGCCAAGACAGGGGGATTTATGGCTACACCTTC. Its translation is CASSQDRGIYGYTF.

This chain uses TRBV7-6 with TRBJ2-1; D possibly corresponds to TRBD2 (6 bases). V was clipped by 2 bases and J by 0 bases, with 17 bases between them. There are 18 residues in the CDR3. Looked up from germline, CDR1 is SGHVS and CDR2 is FNYEAQ. The CDR3 spells CASSLWASGLSSYNEQFF. The CDR3 nucleotides are TGTGCCAGCAGCTTATGGGCCAGCGGGCTAAGCTCCTACAATGAGCAGTTCTTC.